This TCR beta chain originates from a study of T-cell reconstitution after alpha-beta-depleted transplantation in children. This clonotype was seen many times. Unique molecular identifiers were built into the TCRbeta library. TCRdb reanalysed the PCR reads using MiXCR and keeps one entry per CDR3 protein. The table lists approximately 390,000 distinct CDR3 sequences, about a tenth of them singletons. V dropped 6 bases and J dropped 3 bases, with 9 bases sitting between them. The CDR3 contains 11 residues. The germline V gene has CDR1 SQVTM and CDR2 ANQGSEA. The TCR sequence derives from a human donor who donated a stem cell graft to a child with acute myeloid leukemia. The sequencing used PBMCs from the stem cell graft donor, collected from the stem cell graft. V is TRBV29-1 and J is TRBJ2-7; D may be TRBD1 (6 bases). CDR3 DNA: TGCAGCGTCGAACAGGGCTACGAGCAGTACGTC. Its translation: CSVEQGYEQYV.